This T cell receptor (beta chain) was sequenced during a study of blood T cell repertoires in COVID-19. Study-wide background: There were acute and convalescent COVID-19 samples, and they came from the United States, Italy and Spain.

TCRdb's copy holds only in-frame clones and misses some; the assay was immunoSEQ multiplex PCR. The profile covers 100,000 or so clones, with 82% appearing a single time and approximately 20% taken by the ten largest. J lost 4 bases, V lost 3 bases, and 5 bases had no gene match. CDR3 length: 15 residues. Germline V CDR1 and CDR2: GTSNPN, SVGIG (reference sequence). This rearrangement joins TRBV30 to TRBJ1-5; TRBD1 agrees at 11 bases. This TCR came from a man older than 75 with acute or convalescent COVID-19. Sequenced material: peripheral blood. The CDR3 spells CAWSWTGGFNQPQHF. In DNA form, the CDR3 reads TGTGCCTGGAGCTGGACAGGGGGCTTTAATCAGCCCCAGCATTTT.